Detailed here is one T cell receptor (beta chain). The specificity of this receptor is unknown. Per-nucleotide qualities are absent, and no much larger clonotype sits a single base away. Trimming takes 1 base from V and 5 bases from J, and the germline ends sit 5 bases apart. From the cysteine through the phenylalanine, the CDR3 covers 12 amino acids. The read is trimmed to its CDR3 DNA, 36 bases read in frame from base 1. These data come from a study of blood T cell repertoires in COVID-19 (TCRdb year 2020). Looking at the study overall: Collaborator samples came from the United States, Italy and Spain and covered acute and convalescent phases of COVID-19. The material from the prospective study consisted of cDNA or gDNA derived from T cells, B-cell-depleted T cells, or PBMCs. Subjects who had been exposed to COVID-19, were actively infected with it, or had recovered from it provided the deeply sampled blood TCRbeta repertoires that made up the dataset. The repertoires were released in a freely available public database intended as a resource for research on the immune response to SARS-CoV-2. Samples were obtained from the ongoing ImmuneRACE study (first 160 participants) and from some 1,200 subjects provided by 6 global collaborators. Nearly every sample came with metadata listing a de-identified subject ID, COVID-19 status, age in years and sex. Where available, HLA class I and class II types were taken from metadata supplied by the sample provider and were not determined by assay-based typing. Here is what the overall study found, with its caveats: How much clinical and demographic metadata was included differed by source and by participant, and the metadata was provided uncurated.

TCRbeta CDR3 regions were amplified from genomic DNA using the immunoSEQ Assay, a bias-controlled multiplex PCR. Turning to the authors' computational methods: The number of nucleated cells in each sample was estimated by amplification of reference gene primers within the assay. Sequence reads were collapsed and filtered to measure the absolute abundance of every unique TCRbeta CDR3 rearrangement. For each sample, productive Simpson clonality was calculated as the square root of Simpson's diversity index over productive rearrangements. Sourced from immuneACCESS, this table was stored by TCRdb with only in-frame sequences that have V and J called. A share of the clones is absent; for the studies checked, an unresolved V gene accounts for under half, and the remainder has no known explanation. V, J and clone size were drawn from that table, and D and trimming were deduced from the DNA. This sample lists about 110,000 clones; around 82% were detected once. Of the sample, more than 15% is held by the ten largest clones.

Whole blood was collected in K2EDTA tubes by collaborating institutions according to the institutions' own protocols. For TCRbeta analysis, collaborators shipped samples in one of three forms: frozen whole blood, isolated PBMCs, or DNA extracted from either of those sample types. The rearrangement combines TRBV12-3 or TRBV12-4 with TRBJ1-2; the D gene is not confidently resolved. The TCR comes from a woman aged 55-69 years with acute or convalescent COVID-19. Sequenced material: peripheral blood. The DNA sequence follows: TGTGCCAGCAGTTTAGGTTCATATGGCTACACCTTC. Its protein is CASSLGSYGYTF.